Sequencing of this T cell receptor beta chain was carried out in a study of T cells in Graves' hyperthyroidism and ophthalmopathy. Overall study context: Any treatment followed the collection of peripheral blood at initial diagnosis.

Patients between 18 and 65 years old had hyperthyroidism, newly diagnosed and lasting under 2 months. This clonotype was observed many times. The antigen remains undetermined. The V gene lost 6 bases and the J gene lost 3 bases, with 12 bases spanning the gap. The length of the CDR3 is 14 residues. Germline V gene data show CDR1 as MNHEY and CDR2 as SVGEGT. Overall study results and limits: A model built on 13 V-J features separated ophthalmopathy from stable hyperthyroidism. Expanded thyroid clonotypes (above 0.001) were mostly also found in blood.

TCR beta CDR3 region amplification was performed from RNA transcripts. Using the HTBI primer set, a first-round RT-PCR was run on the TCR CDR3. TCRdb reanalysed the multiplex PCR reads using MiXCR and keeps one entry per CDR3 protein. The sample contains 200,000 to 250,000 distinct CDR3 sequences, around 17% of which appear only once. The sample was blood. The chain combines TRBV6-2 or TRBV6-3 with TRBJ1-5; no definite D call. The TCR comes from a man in his forties or fifties with Graves' hyperthyroidism. CDR3 nucleotide sequence: TGTGCCAGCAGCCCCGTCCTTTCCAATCAGCCCCAGCATTTT. This codes for CASSPVLSNQPQHF.